A selection of T cell receptor beta chains follows, all from one sample in a study of patients and donors after allogeneic stem cell transplantation. From the RT-PCR reads, TCRdb called clonotypes with MiXCR, one entry per CDR3 protein. The sample carries 150,000 to 200,000 distinct CDR3 sequences, 24% recorded once. What was sequenced was blood, either unsorted or a sorted T cell fraction (not recorded which). Receptors originate from a human donor who was either an allogeneic HSCT recipient or a stem cell or donor lymphocyte infusion donor (not recorded which). It is not recorded whose cells these are; they may come from a transplant donor. CDR3s include the opening cysteine and the closing phenylalanine or tryptophan. The D gene is left open where the match is weak. Only some rows state a clone size, as once, few, many or a class for expanded clones.

v_call	d_call	j_call	clone_size	cdr3_nt	cdr3_aa
TRBV5-6	TRBD1	TRBJ2-4	.	TGTGCCAGCAGCTTACTCACAGGGGATTGGGCCAAAAACAATCAGTACTTC	CASSLLTGDWAKNNQYF
TRBV29-1	TRBD1	TRBJ2-7	.	TGCAGCGCCCGACAGGGGATAACCTACGAGCAGTACTTC	CSARQGITYEQYF
TRBV12-3/TRBV12-4	.	TRBJ2-3	.	TGTGCCAGCCTGAGGGGCTCCACAGATACGCAGTATTTT	CASLRGSTDTQYF
TRBV10-2	.	TRBJ2-2	many	TGCGCCAGCAGTGACTGGGAATCCACCGGGGAGCTGTTTTTT	CASSDWESTGELFF
TRBV19	.	TRBJ2-5	few	TGTGCCAGTAGTATAGATCAAGGGTGGGAGACCCAGTACTTC	CASSIDQGWETQYF
TRBV7-6	TRBD1	TRBJ2-1	few	TGTGCCAGCAGCCCGCGGTTTCGGGCAGGGGGAAATGAGCAGTTCTTC	CASSPRFRAGGNEQFF
TRBV7-3	.	TRBJ1-1	few	TGTGCCAGCAGCCCGAGGACCGACACTGAAGCTTTCTTT	CASSPRTDTEAFF
TRBV7-9	.	TRBJ1-2	few	TGTGCCAGCAGCATGACGGATACCCACACCTATGGCTACACCTTC	CASSMTDTHTYGYTF
TRBV5-1	.	TRBJ2-2	.	TGCGCCAGCAGCTGGGGCGATTCGACTATATGGGACACCGGGGAGCTGTTTTTT	CASSWGDSTIWDTGELFF
TRBV27	.	TRBJ2-7	.	TGTGCCAGCAGTTTCAATTATTACGAGCAGTACTTC	CASSFNYYEQYF
TRBV5-1	TRBD1	TRBJ2-2	.	TGCGCCAGCAGCTTGGCCAAAGGGACAGGGTTGGACACCGGGGAGCTGTTTTTT	CASSLAKGTGLDTGELFF
TRBV7-9	.	TRBJ2-7	.	TGTGCCAGCAGCTTAGTTAACTACGAGCAGTACTTC	CASSLVNYEQYF
TRBV5-1	.	TRBJ1-1	.	TGCGCCAGCATGAGGGGAAACATGAACACTGAAGCTTTCTTT	CASMRGNMNTEAFF
TRBV20-1	.	TRBJ1-4	few	TGCAGTGCCTCAACCGATTGGGAGGAAAAACTGTTTTTT	CSASTDWEEKLFF
TRBV7-8	.	TRBJ2-1	.	TGTGCCAGCACCCAGAAGCGGGTTTACAATGAGCAGTTCTTC	CASTQKRVYNEQFF
TRBV27	.	TRBJ2-1	few	TGTGCCAGCAGTCCAGCCGGGACGGAAGACAATGAGCAGTTCTTC	CASSPAGTEDNEQFF
TRBV7-6	TRBD2	TRBJ2-3	.	TGTGCCAGCAGCCCGGGACTAGCGGGAGGGTCAGATACGCAGTATTTT	CASSPGLAGGSDTQYF
TRBV6-5	.	TRBJ1-5	few	TGTGCCAGCAGTTACTCCCCTATGGGCGATCAGCCCCAGCATTTT	CASSYSPMGDQPQHF
TRBV6-1	.	TRBJ2-3	few	TGTGCCGGTAGACAGGCCCGCACAGATACGCAGTATTTT	CAGRQARTDTQYF
TRBV5-1	TRBD2	TRBJ2-1	.	TGCGCCAGCAGCTTCGGACGGGGGGGCCGGTACAATGAGCAGTTCTTC	CASSFGRGGRYNEQFF
TRBV7-9	.	TRBJ2-3	few	TGTGCCAACCAGCCAGTTAGCACAGATACGCAGTATTTT	CANQPVSTDTQYF
TRBV12-3/TRBV12-4	TRBD2	TRBJ2-5	few	TGTGCCAGCAGTTTAGGCGGGGGTGAAGGAGAGACCCAGTACTTC	CASSLGGGEGETQYF
TRBV6-1	TRBD2	TRBJ2-7	few	TGTGCCAGCAGTGACCGGGCGGGGGGGCCCGAGCAGTACTTC	CASSDRAGGPEQYF
TRBV6-6	.	TRBJ1-4	.	TGTGCCAGCAGTTTTCGCGGGAGTAATGAAAAACTGTTTTTT	CASSFRGSNEKLFF
TRBV20-1	TRBD1	TRBJ2-7	few	TGCAGTGCCAGGGTTGGGACAGGGCCTTACGAGCAGTACTTC	CSARVGTGPYEQYF
TRBV7-2	.	TRBJ2-3	.	TGTGCCAGCAGCTTAATTCTTTTAGATACGCAGTATTTT	CASSLILLDTQYF
TRBV11-2	.	TRBJ1-1	.	TGTGCCAGCAGCCCCAAAGACAGGCGGCTGAACACTGAAGCTTTCTTT	CASSPKDRRLNTEAFF
TRBV27	.	TRBJ1-3	.	TGTGCCAGCGCCTTAACCCGACAAGACGGAAACACCATATATTTT	CASALTRQDGNTIYF
TRBV10-3	TRBD1	TRBJ2-7	many	TGTGCCATCAGTAACCCGACAGGGGGCGACTACGAGCAGTACTTC	CAISNPTGGDYEQYF
TRBV5-1	.	TRBJ1-6	many	TGCGCCAGCAGCTTGGGGACACCGGGTTGGGACTTGCATAATTCACCCCTCCACTTT	CASSLGTPGWDLHNSPLHF
TRBV12-3/TRBV12-4	TRBD1	TRBJ1-2	.	TGTGCCAGCGGGACAGGGGTAATTTTGGGCTACACCTTC	CASGTGVILGYTF
TRBV4-1	.	TRBJ2-3	.	TGCGCCAGCAGCCAAGAATCCCTAGTGGGGGGAGATACGCAGTATTTT	CASSQESLVGGDTQYF
TRBV5-6	TRBD2	TRBJ2-7	.	TGTGCCAGCAGCTTAGAAGCGGGAAGCTCCTACGAGCAGTACTTC	CASSLEAGSSYEQYF
TRBV19	TRBD2	TRBJ2-1	.	TGTGCCAGTAGTGGGCTAGCGGGGGCCTATGAGCAGTTCTTC	CASSGLAGAYEQFF
TRBV6-6	.	TRBJ1-5	.	TGTGCCAGCAGCGATCTTTTTGGACAGCTATACAATCAGCCCCAGCATTTT	CASSDLFGQLYNQPQHF